These 9 T cell receptor beta chains originate from one sample sequenced in a study of blood T cells in healthy people across ages. Through a sample-barcoded 5' primer and a J-beta primer mix, a second PCR was run for 7 to 11 cycles. MiXCR was run by TCRdb on the 5' RACE reads, yielding one entry per CDR3 protein. The table includes about 1,400,000 distinct CDR3 sequences, around 42% detected once. Sequencing was done on a sample of blood. These receptors were taken from a woman aged 18-35 years in good health.

This clonotype was seen more than once but under ten times. The gene calls are TRBV3-1 and TRBJ1-5, with 7 nucleotides matching TRBD1. The CDR3 runs 15 residues. Trimming cost V 1 base and J 3 bases; bases outside gene matches: 3. Germline V gene lookup returns CDR1 LGHDT and CDR2 YNNKEL (reference sequence). CDR3 region: CASSQGGGYNQPQHF. CDR3 in DNA: TGTGCCAGCAGCCAAGGAGGGGGCTACAATCAGCCCCAGCATTTT. Supplemented by reference TRBV3-1 and TRBJ1-5, the full variable domain reads DTAVSQTPKYLVTQMGNDKSIKCEQNLGHDTMYWYKQDSKKFLKIMFSYNNKELIINETVPNRFSPKSPDKAHLNLHINSLELGDSAVYFCASSQGGGYNQPQHFGDGTRLSIL.

This chain uses TRBV6-2 or TRBV6-3 with TRBJ1-6; D not certain. The CDR3 spans 12 residues. Trimming cost V 2 bases and J 10 bases, with 6 bases left between them. Per germline, CDR1 MNHEY and CDR2 SVGEGT. The CDR3 protein is CASSYAGSPLHF. CDR3 in DNA: TGTGCCAGCAGTTACGCGGGGTCACCCCTCCACTTT.

This clonotype was detected only a few times. The gene calls are TRBV7-2 and TRBJ2-5; 9 bases line up with TRBD2. V lost 4 bases to trimming and J lost 2 bases; unmatched junction nucleotides: 5. Germline CDR1 is SGHTA and CDR2 is FQGNSA. The CDR3 covers 15 residues. CDR3 in amino acids: CASSSSGGLQETQYF. Written as DNA, the CDR3 is TGTGCCAGCAGCTCCAGCGGGGGGCTTCAAGAGACCCAGTACTTC.

There are a few counts of this clonotype. The V and J genes are TRBV5-6 and TRBJ2-5, with D hard to call. Germline assignment: CDR1 SGHDT and CDR2 YYEEEE. V was pared by 7 bases and J by 2 bases, with 6 bases between. The CDR3 runs 11 residues. The CDR3 DNA follows: TGTGCCAGCCTAAATCAAGAGACCCAGTACTTC. It specifies CASLNQETQYF.

CDR3 amino acids: CASSSIAGGVDEQYF. The DNA of the CDR3 is TGTGCCAGCAGCTCGATAGCGGGAGGGGTCGACGAGCAGTACTTC. V gene TRBV7-2 combines with J gene TRBJ2-5, with 11 bases lining up with TRBD2. The DNA matches TRBJ2-7 better at its end, which makes the J call doubtful. The CDR3 spans 15 residues. Looked up from germline, CDR1 is SGHTA and CDR2 is FQGNSA.

In this sample, this clonotype turned up a few times. The chain recombines TRBV7-9 with TRBJ2-3; 7 bases agree with TRBD2. Germline CDR1 is SEHNR and CDR2 is FQNEAQ (reference sequence). This CDR3 has 16 amino acids. V lost 3 bases to trimming and J lost 2 bases; unmatched junction nucleotides: 8. In DNA form, the CDR3 reads TGTGCCAGCAGCTTGCGGGCTAGCGGTGACACAGATACGCAGTATTTT. The encoded protein is CASSLRASGDTDTQYF.

V is TRBV12-3 or TRBV12-4 and J is TRBJ2-7, with 9 bases that match TRBD2. The J call may be faulty, since TRBJ2-5 better matches the DNA end. The CDR3 loop spans 16 amino acids. The CDR3 is CASSLGSLAGSETQYF. CDR3 nucleotide sequence: TGTGCCAGCAGTTTAGGAAGTCTAGCGGGGTCAGAGACCCAGTACTTC.

This clonotype was picked up a small number of times. The chain has TRBV2 and TRBJ2-1, with TRBD2 as a possible D gene (5 bases). The V end lost 6 bases, the J end lost 15 bases, and 18 bases lay between the germline ends. The V gene's germline CDR1 is SNHLY and CDR2 FYNNEI. The CDR3 runs 12 residues. As DNA, the CDR3 is TGTGCCAGCAGAGACCAAGCGGTATCGATGTTCTTC. This sequence encodes CASRDQAVSMFF. Full variable domain (missing parts from reference TRBV2 and TRBJ2-1): EPEVTQTPSHQVTQMGQEVILRCVPISNHLYFYWYRQILGQKVEFLVSFYNNEISEKSEIFDDQFSVERPDGSNFTLKIRSTKLEDSAMYFCASRDQAVSMFFGPGTRLTVL.

The J gene is TRBJ2-5, the V gene TRBV7-2, with 7 nucleotides matching TRBD2. V shed 6 bases and J 0 bases; nucleotides not matched to a gene: 10. Germline loops: CDR1 SGHTA, CDR2 FQGNSA. The CDR3 is made up of 16 amino acids. As DNA, the CDR3 is TGTGCCAGCAGTCCGCCGGGGGGACGGTACCAAGAGACCCAGTACTTC. This gives the protein CASSPPGGRYQETQYF.